Presented here are 2 T cell receptor beta chains from one specimen sequenced in a study of neurological immune-mediated disorders. Each CDR3 protein gets one entry after TCRdb re-called the 5' RACE reads with MiXCR. The table records 15,000 to 25,000 distinct CDR3 sequences, 7% to 8.5% of them present only once. The sequencing input was CD8+ T cells from blood. The receptors stem from a woman between 25 and 40 years old with HTLV-1-associated myelopathy (HAM/TSP).

The table lists this clonotype with many counts. The J gene is TRBJ2-2, the V gene TRBV14, with D tentatively TRBD1 (6 bases). Germline lookup yields CDR1 SGHDN and CDR2 FVKESK. The CDR3 covers 13 residues. The ends were cut back, 6 bases at V and 5 bases at J, with 10 bases in the middle. The CDR3 sequence: CASSHRVTGELFF. The CDR3 coding sequence is TGTGCCAGCAGTCACAGGGTTACCGGGGAGCTGTTTTTT.

The rearrangement joins TRBV20-1 to TRBJ1-6, with D perhaps TRBD1 (5 bases). This CDR3 spans 13 amino acids. Germline CDR1 DFQATT, CDR2 SNEGSKA (reference sequence). The CDR3 nucleotides are TGCAGCGCCCGGCGCAGGGAGGGTTCACCCCTCCACTTT. The encoded protein is CSARRREGSPLHF.